There are a few counts of the clone carrying this TCR beta chain. The antigen remains undetermined. Healthy Caucasian individuals made up all the donors. Trimming took 1 base from V and 5 from J, leaving 12 bases between them. Germline CDR1 is LGHNA and CDR2 is YNFKEQ. This CDR3 is 16 amino acids long. This entry comes from a study of identical twins. Whole-study findings and limits: Compared with models, monozygotic twins showed more out-of-frame TCR alpha sharing. Cross-sectional statistics, not tracking of the same donors, supported the conclusions.

TCRdb recomputed calls from the 5' RACE reads with MiXCR, one row per CDR3 protein. The sample comprises around 1.7 million distinct CDR3 sequences, about 31% of which are singletons, and around 0.3% rests with the top ten. The sample comprised cord blood. The sequence derives from a newborn girl in good health. This rearrangement joins TRBV4-2 to TRBJ1-6, with TRBD1 as a possible D gene (6 bases). The CDR3 loop is CASSQATGLNNSPLHF. Here the CDR3 DNA reads TGTGCCAGCAGCCAAGCAACAGGGTTAAATAATTCACCCCTCCACTTT.